This T cell receptor beta chain stems from a study of T-cell reconstitution after alpha-beta-depleted transplantation in children (dated by TCRdb to about 2016). For the wider study: Using TCR repertoire profiling, the study quantitatively followed how T-cell immune reconstitution unfolded in children after TCRalphabeta/CD19-depleted allogeneic hematopoietic cell transplantation.

The sample's treatment or condition, from its label and the paper: allogeneic hematopoietic cell transplantation with graft depleted of TCRalphabeta T cells and CD19 B cells. The children who served as transplant recipients had been given grafts of TCRalphabeta/CD19-depleted allogeneic hematopoietic cells. CDR1 SGHTA and CDR2 FQGTGA are derived from the germline V gene. Compared with germline, V lacks 0 bases and J lacks 3 bases; bases without a gene match: 12. Including cysteine and phenylalanine, the CDR3 has 20 amino acids. Of the read, only the CDR3 DNA is kept; its 60 bases are in frame from base 1. This clonotype has a count of ten or more. The antigen it binds to is not known. Qualities for individual bases were not recorded, and no much larger clone is one base off. The method behind the library was PCR. The sample was run on an Illumina HiSeq 2500. TCR libraries were prepared with molecular barcoding, using unique molecular identifiers to normalize TCRbeta repertoire quantification. TCRdb redid the processing of the public reads, applying fastp at Q25 and MiXCR, and retained in-frame beta chains. Each CDR3 protein gets just one entry, which takes the most common genes and DNA from the rows behind it. Within this sample are under 850,000 distinct CDR3 sequences, with 13% of them counted one time only. 0.79% of the sample belongs to the ten largest clones.

General conclusions and limits of the study: The frequencies of hyperexpanded clones fell over the following months, and after one year, T-cell counts and TCRbeta diversity were mostly attributed to newly produced T cells. About two months after transplant, the apparently early recovery of alphabetaT-cell counts reportedly depended on just several hundred clones that had expanded rapidly and came from non-depleted graft cells. In some patients, high TCRbeta diversity at day 60 was attributed to recipient T cells and intrathymic progenitors that had survived conditioning.

Sequencing used PBMCs, obtained before TCRalphabeta/CD19-depleted stem cell transplant. The V and J segments used are TRBV7-3 and TRBJ2-1; the central 12 bases match TRBD2. The sequence derives from a girl aged 2 to 10 with congenital amegakaryocytic thrombocytopenia, due to receive a stem cell transplant. DNA sequence: TGTGCCAGCAGCTTAACCCCGGACACCGGGGGACTAGCGGGCTACAATGAGCAGTTCTTC. Its translation is CASSLTPDTGGLAGYNEQFF.